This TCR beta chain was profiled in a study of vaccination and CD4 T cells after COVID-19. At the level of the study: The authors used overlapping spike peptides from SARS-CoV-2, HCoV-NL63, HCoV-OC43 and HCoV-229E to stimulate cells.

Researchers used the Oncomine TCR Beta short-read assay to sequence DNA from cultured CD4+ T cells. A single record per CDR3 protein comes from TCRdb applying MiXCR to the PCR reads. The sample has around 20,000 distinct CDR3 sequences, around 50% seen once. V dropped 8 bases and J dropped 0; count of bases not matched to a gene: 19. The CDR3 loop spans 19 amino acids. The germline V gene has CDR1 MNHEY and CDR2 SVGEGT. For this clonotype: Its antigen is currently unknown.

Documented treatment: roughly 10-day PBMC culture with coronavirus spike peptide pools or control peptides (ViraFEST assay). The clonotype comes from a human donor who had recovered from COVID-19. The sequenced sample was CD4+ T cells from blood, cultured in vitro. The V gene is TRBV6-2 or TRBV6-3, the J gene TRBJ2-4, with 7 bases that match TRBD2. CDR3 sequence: CASGDMVAGSLLAKNIQYF. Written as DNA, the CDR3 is TGTGCCAGCGGGGATATGGTAGCGGGTTCCCTGTTAGCCAAAAACATTCAGTACTTC.